What follows is one T cell receptor (beta chain) and its context. The sample comes from a study of technical replicates of blood from several donors. Profiled with immunoSEQ multiplex PCR; TCRdb holds only in-frame clones, not every one. The data contain about 73,000 clones, 85% to 95% of them seen just once; the ten biggest clones take up roughly 0.25%. In germline, CDR1 is KGHSH, CDR2 LQKENI. Trimming cost V 4 bases and J 3 bases; bases outside gene matches: 4. CDR3 length: 14 residues. The TCR sequence derives from a human donor in good health. The rearrangement links TRBV18 to TRBJ2-7; 9 positions agree with TRBD1. Sequenced: T cells isolated from PBMCs. CDR3 region: CASSLRQGDYEQYF. The CDR3 nucleotides are TGTGCCAGCTCACTTCGACAGGGGGACTACGAGCAGTACTTC.